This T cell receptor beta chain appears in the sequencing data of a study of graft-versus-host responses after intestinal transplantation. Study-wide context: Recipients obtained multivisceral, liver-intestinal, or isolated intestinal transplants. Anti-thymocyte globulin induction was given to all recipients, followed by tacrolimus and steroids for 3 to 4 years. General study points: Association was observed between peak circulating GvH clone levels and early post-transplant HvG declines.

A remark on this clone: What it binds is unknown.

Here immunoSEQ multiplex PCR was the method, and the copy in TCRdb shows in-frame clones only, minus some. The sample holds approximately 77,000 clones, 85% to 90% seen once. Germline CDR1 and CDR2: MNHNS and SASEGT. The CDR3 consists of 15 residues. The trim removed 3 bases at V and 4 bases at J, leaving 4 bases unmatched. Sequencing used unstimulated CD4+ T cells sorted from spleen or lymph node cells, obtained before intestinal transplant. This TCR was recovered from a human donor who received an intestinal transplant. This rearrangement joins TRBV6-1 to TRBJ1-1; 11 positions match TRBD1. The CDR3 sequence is CASSERTGGSTEAFF. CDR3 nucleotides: TGTGCCAGCAGTGAGAGGACAGGGGGCTCCACTGAAGCTTTCTTT.